This TCR beta chain derives from a study of blood T cell repertoires in COVID-19. Study-level information: The United States, Italy and Spain were the sources of the acute and convalescent COVID-19 samples. PBMCs, B-cell-depleted T cells, or T cells were the source of the cDNA or gDNA that made up the material.

Per the original data handling: Cell counts per sample came from amplifying reference gene primers. Data came from immunoSEQ multiplex PCR; TCRdb stores just in-frame clones and leaves some out. That table furnishes V, J and clone size, whereas the DNA furnished D and trimming. The sample consists of under 150,000 clones, roughly 88% of them appearing once. V gave up 3 bases and J gave up 5 bases, with 4 bases separating them. This CDR3 region has 12 residues. The sequence derives from a human donor in a cohort sampled during active COVID-19. Input material: peripheral blood. The gene calls are TRBV12-3 or TRBV12-4 and TRBJ2-2, with D unresolved. The CDR3 nucleotides are TGTGCCAGCAGTTTTGAGACCGGGGAGCTGTTTTTT. It codes for CASSFETGELFF.